The 20 T cell receptor beta chains given below trace back to one sample, sequenced in a study of regulatory T cells in long-lasting Graves disease. Time point here: newly diagnosed GD, antithyroid drugs for less than 3 months. Preparation of the TCR library used RNA extracted from PBMCs. Arm-PCR of CDR3 regions and iRepertoire HTBI primers were the basis on which TCR beta libraries were built. Using its own MiXCR run on the multiplex PCR reads, TCRdb lists one record per CDR3 protein. The sample includes over 500,000 distinct CDR3 sequences, around 16% of them seen just once. These data were also reused for a study on T cells in Graves' hyperthyroidism and ophthalmopathy.

Sequences were derived from peripheral blood mononuclear cells (PBMCs), sampled at new diagnosis, from a patient treated with antithyroid drugs. Receptors were obtained from a man aged 18 to 35 with Graves disease.

This clonotype was observed many times. The rearrangement uses TRBV6-1 and TRBJ2-7; D possibly corresponds to TRBD1 (5 bases). Trimming pared 7 bases from V and 0 bases from J, leaving 13 bases between. CDR1 is MNHNS and CDR2 is SASEGT in the germline V gene. The CDR3 covers 14 residues. CDR3 in DNA: TGTGCCAGCAAACCCAGGGTCCTCTCCTACGAGCAGTACTTC. It yields the protein CASKPRVLSYEQYF.

This clonotype was detected many times. This chain links TRBV3-1 with TRBJ1-5; D gene uncertain. The CDR3 loop spans 16 amino acids. V dropped 0 bases and J dropped 0 bases, with 9 bases sitting between them. Per germline, CDR1 LGHDT and CDR2 YNNKEL (reference sequence). The CDR3 DNA reads as TGTGCCAGCAGCCAAGATCAGGCCGGTAGCAATCAGCCCCAGCATTTT. Its translation: CASSQDQAGSNQPQHF.

This clonotype was recorded many times. The V gene is TRBV7-2, the J gene TRBJ2-2; 10 bases are a match to TRBD2. The CDR3 spans 16 residues. The V gene end was trimmed by 10 bases and the J gene end by 6 bases; junction bases not matched to a gene: 14. The germline V gene encodes CDR1 SGHTA and CDR2 FQGNSA. The CDR3: CATPPRLAGVAGELFF. CDR3 DNA: TGTGCCACCCCCCCCCGCCTAGCGGGAGTAGCCGGGGAGCTGTTTTTT.

This clonotype has a handful of counts. This chain joins TRBV27 and TRBJ1-2; 10 nucleotides match TRBD1. Germline CDR1 MNHEY, CDR2 SMNVEV (reference sequence). This CDR3 is built from 13 residues. The V and J ends lost 6 bases and 5 bases, in that order; junction bases with no gene match: 3. CDR3 bases: TGTGCCAGCAGCTGGACAGGGGGGTATGGCTACACCTTC. It translates to CASSWTGGYGYTF.

In its sample, this clonotype was seen many times. The J gene is TRBJ1-1, the V gene TRBV28; D is uncertain. Germline V gene lookup returns CDR1 MDHEN and CDR2 SYDVKM. Trimming left V 6 bases short and J 0 bases short, with 11 bases between. This CDR3 comprises 14 residues. CDR3 bases: TGTGCCAGCAGGGAGACGGCTATGAACACTGAAGCTTTCTTT. Amino acids: CASRETAMNTEAFF.

The gene calls are TRBV19 and TRBJ2-7; 7 bases match TRBD1. The trim removed 3 bases at V and 4 bases at J, leaving 12 bases unmatched. This CDR3 is built from 16 residues. Germline assignment: CDR1 LNHDA and CDR2 SQIVND (reference sequence). CDR3 protein: CASSMGFGTANYEQYF. CDR3 DNA: TGTGCCAGTAGTATGGGGTTTGGGACAGCAAATTACGAGCAGTACTTC.

This clonotype was counted ten times or more. The rearrangement joins TRBV28 to TRBJ1-4; D may be TRBD1 (6 bases). Germline V CDR1 and CDR2: MDHEN, SYDVKM. V shed 8 bases and J shed 4 bases, with 14 bases lying between them. The CDR3 loop spans 14 amino acids. Written as DNA, the CDR3 is TGTGCCAGCTCGAAACCCAGGGGTAATGAAAAACTGTTTTTT. It encodes CASSKPRGNEKLFF.

The rearrangement uses TRBV27 and TRBJ2-5; TRBD1 aligns across 7 bases. The CDR3 sequence is 15 residues long. With 6 bases clipped from V and 2 bases from J, the junction kept 9 bases outside the gene matches. Germline-derived CDR1 and CDR2 are MNHEY and SMNVEV (reference sequence). The CDR3 spells CASSRTGARQETQYF. The CDR3 bases are TGTGCCAGCAGCCGAACAGGGGCGAGACAAGAGACCCAGTACTTC.

V and J are TRBV9 and TRBJ2-3, with 7 bases matching TRBD2. Germline CDR1 is SGDLS and CDR2 is YYNGEE. This CDR3 spans 16 amino acids. V dropped 4 bases and J dropped 5; count of bases not matched to a gene: 13. The CDR3 coding sequence is TGTGCCAGCAGCCAAACTAGCGACCTTGAGAAAGATACGCAGTATTTT. This sequence encodes CASSQTSDLEKDTQYF.

Notes on this clonotype: The junction departs from germline at one end; a sequencing error may be responsible. V and J are TRBV10-3 and TRBJ1-1, with 8 bases identical to TRBD1. Per the germline V gene, CDR1 is ENHRY and CDR2 is SYGVKD. CDR3 length: 16 residues. The CDR3 coding sequence is TGTGCCGTCAGGTCCGGGACAGGAAAACTGAACACTGAAGCTTTCTTT. It translates to CAVRSGTGKLNTEAFF.

This clonotype was counted between two and nine times. The chain recombines TRBV7-9 with TRBJ2-1, with D uncertain. The V end was cut by 2 bases, the J end by 5 bases, with 13 bases between. The CDR3 loop spans 15 amino acids. Germline CDR1 reads SEHNR; CDR2 reads FQNEAQ (reference sequence). The CDR3 sequence: CASSLSMSKNNEQFF. As DNA, the CDR3 is TGTGCCAGCAGCTTAAGTATGTCTAAGAACAATGAGCAGTTCTTC.

In this sample, this clonotype turned up many times. V gene TRBV20-1 combines with J gene TRBJ2-1; perhaps TRBD2 as D (6 bases). The V and J ends lost 0 bases and 2 bases respectively, with 11 bases between them. The CDR3 runs 15 residues. Per the germline V gene, CDR1 is DFQATT and CDR2 is SNEGSKA (reference sequence). This chain's CDR3 is CSARDAGLPYNEQFF. DNA for the CDR3: TGCAGTGCTAGAGATGCGGGACTCCCCTACAATGAGCAGTTCTTC.

Ten or more counts support this clonotype. CDR3 nucleotides: TGTGCCAGCAGTTTTCGATGGACTAGCGTAACCTACGAGCAGTACTTC. Its protein product is CASSFRWTSVTYEQYF. The rearrangement uses TRBV27 and TRBJ2-7; TRBD2 aligns across 9 bases. The germline V gene encodes CDR1 MNHEY and CDR2 SMNVEV (reference sequence). J was trimmed by 2 bases and V by 3 bases; bases with no gene match: 8. CDR3 length: 16 amino acids.

The V and J genes are TRBV2 and TRBJ1-2, with a tentative D call TRBD1 (5 bases). The V gene lost 7 bases and the J gene lost 2 bases, with 26 bases spanning the gap. The CDR3 loop spans 18 amino acids. Per germline, CDR1 SNHLY and CDR2 FYNNEI. As DNA, the CDR3 is TGTGCCAGCACGGGACTAGCGGGCGACACCGGGGACAACTATGGCTACACCTTC. Residues: CASTGLAGDTGDNYGYTF.

This clonotype was detected only a few times. CDR3: CSASVLASGRAGETQYF. CDR3 coding DNA: TGCAGTGCTAGTGTTTTGGCAAGCGGGAGGGCCGGAGAGACCCAGTACTTC. This chain joins TRBV20-1 and TRBJ2-5; TRBD2 matches at 10 bases. Germline V gives CDR1 DFQATT, CDR2 SNEGSKA (reference sequence). With V trimmed by 3 bases and J by 4 bases, 14 bases remained unmatched. The CDR3 sequence is 17 residues long.

The chain recombines TRBV10-2 with TRBJ1-1, with 7 bases matching TRBD1. The V segment lost 6 bases and the J segment 3 bases; nucleotides outside the gene matches: 7. Per the germline V gene, CDR1 is WSHSY and CDR2 is SAAADI. The length of the CDR3 is 14 residues. The chain's CDR3 is CASRTSGGYTEAFF. The CDR3 DNA reads as TGCGCCAGCAGGACATCAGGGGGATACACTGAAGCTTTCTTT.

The rearrangement joins TRBV6-5 to TRBJ1-4; D gene unclear. With 3 bases removed from V and 8 bases from J, the gap between germline ends came to 16 bases. CDR3 length: 15 amino acids. Germline loops: CDR1 MNHEY, CDR2 SVGAGI. The CDR3 here is CASSYISPPSEKLFF. CDR3 DNA: TGTGCCAGCAGTTATATAAGTCCACCAAGCGAAAAACTGTTTTTT.

On this clonotype itself: The germline gene is not matched at one end of the junction; a read error may be the cause. J is TRBJ1-1 and V is TRBV5-1, with 10 positions matching TRBD1. Germline V gene data show CDR1 as SGHRS and CDR2 as YFSETQ. The CDR3 has 15 amino acids. CDR3 nucleotide sequence: TGCGCCAGCAGCTTGAGGACAGGGGGTCCCACTGAAGCTCTCTTT. This gives the protein CASSLRTGGPTEALF.

V and J are TRBV29-1 and TRBJ1-2; D ambiguous. The CDR3 is 9 amino acids. The ends were cut back, 6 bases at V and 2 bases at J, with 1 base in the middle. Germline CDR1 and CDR2: SQVTM and ANQGSEA. The DNA for the CDR3 is TGCAGCGTGAACTATGGCTACACCTTC. It specifies CSVNYGYTF.

This clonotype has at least ten counts. The rearrangement links TRBV2 to TRBJ1-4, with D unresolved. This CDR3 contains 12 residues. Germline V gene lookup returns CDR1 SNHLY and CDR2 FYNNEI. The V and J ends lost 3 bases and 3 bases respectively, with 2 bases between them. CDR3 amino acids: CASSDANEKLFF. The CDR3 DNA reads as TGTGCCAGCAGTGACGCTAATGAAAAACTGTTTTTT.